This T cell receptor (beta chain) came from a study of T cells in Graves' hyperthyroidism and ophthalmopathy. Overall study: Peripheral blood samples were taken at initial diagnosis, prior to any treatment.

Regions amplified from RNA transcripts were the TCR beta CDR3 regions. HTBI primers drove first-round RT-PCR of the TCR CDR3. Each CDR3 protein gets one entry after TCRdb re-called the multiplex PCR reads with MiXCR. This table holds hundreds of thousands of distinct CDR3 sequences, less than 30% found once. Study-wide points: It was a median around seven months before onset that the model predicted ophthalmopathy.

This clonotype was counted between two and nine times. Its cognate antigen is unknown. This CDR3 region has 13 residues. Trimming took 4 bases from V and 2 from J, leaving 9 bases between them. Disease duration under 2 months; hyperthyroidism patients were aged 18 to 65. Exclusion of a patient resulted from uncontrolled infection, other autoimmune disease, pregnancy or lactation. J is TRBJ2-7 and V is TRBV12-3 or TRBV12-4; D is possibly TRBD2 (6 bases). This sequence originates from a man between 40 and 49 years old with Graves' hyperthyroidism that later progressed to Graves' ophthalmopathy. Sequencing used blood. The CDR3 sequence: CASSWAGPYEQYF. Written as DNA, the CDR3 is TGTGCCAGCAGTTGGGCGGGACCCTACGAGCAGTACTTC.